The rows below give T cell receptor beta chains drawn from one sample of a study of cytomegalovirus exposure and HLA in healthy donors. The table came from immunoSEQ multiplex PCR; TCRdb's copy has only in-frame clones and leaves some out. In the table there are about 130,000 clones, around 82% of which are singletons. Sequenced sample: PBMCs. These receptors all stem from a female donor in good health and CMV-seronegative. The CDR3 runs from the conserved cysteine through the conserved F or W. The D gene is left open where the match is weak. Only part of the rows carry a size: once, few, many, or a class if the clone is expanded.

.	.	TRBJ2-7	TRBV7-8	CASSSITVYEQYF	TGTGCCAGCAGCTCCATTACAGTCTACGAGCAGTACTTC
.	.	TRBJ1-1	TRBV20-1	CSAREVEEAFF	TGCAGTGCTAGAGAAGTGGAGGAAGCTTTCTTT
.	.	TRBJ2-2	TRBV7-9	CASSLVLANTGELFF	TGTGCCAGCAGCTTAGTACTAGCGAACACCGGGGAGCTGTTTTTT
.	.	TRBJ1-5	TRBV21-1	CASSKRSGNQPQHF	TGTGCCAGCAGCAAAAGGAGTGGCAATCAGCCCCAGCATTTT
.	TRBD1	TRBJ1-5	TRBV6-5	CASRGDRVNQPQHF	TGTGCCAGCAGGGGAGACAGGGTCAATCAGCCCCAGCATTTT
few	TRBD2	TRBJ2-7	TRBV30	CAWSVQGLEEQYF	TGTGCCTGGAGTGTACAGGGACTAGAGGAGCAGTACTTC
.	TRBD1	TRBJ2-3	TRBV6-5	CASSYDRGTTDTQYF	TGTGCCAGCAGTTACGACAGGGGGACGACAGATACGCAGTATTTT
few	.	TRBJ2-2	TRBV5-4	CASSYAPEVGELFF	TGTGCCAGCAGCTACGCTCCGGAGGTCGGGGAGCTGTTTTTT
.	.	TRBJ2-3	TRBV6-5	CASTSEDTDTQYF	TGTGCCAGCACGTCGGAGGACACAGATACGCAGTATTTT
.	TRBD1	TRBJ2-5	TRBV28	CASRTGPQETQYF	TGTGCCAGCAGGACAGGGCCCCAAGAGACCCAGTACTTC
.	.	TRBJ1-2	TRBV6-5	CASSYVTGDGYTF	TGTGCCAGCAGTTATGTGACGGGGGATGGCTACACCTTC
.	.	TRBJ2-3	TRBV10-3	CAISDAASTDTQYF	TGTGCCATCAGTGATGCGGCTAGCACAGATACGCAGTATTTT
.	.	TRBJ2-2	TRBV5-4	CASSFVAGELFF	TGTGCCAGCAGCTTCGTTGCCGGGGAGCTGTTTTTT
.	.	TRBJ1-3	TRBV7-8	CASSTPGTSPVLPLYSGNTIYF	TGTGCCAGCAGCACACCCGGGACATCCCCGGTCTTACCGCTCTACTCTGGAAACACCATATATTTT
.	.	TRBJ2-1	TRBV5-1	CASSAGTEQFF	TGCGCCAGCAGCGCTGGGACAGAGCAGTTCTTC
.	.	TRBJ2-1	TRBV20-1	CSASSYNEQFF	TGCAGTGCTAGTTCTTACAATGAGCAGTTCTTC
once	.	TRBJ2-1	TRBV5-1	CASSYGTVGGGNEQFF	TGCGCCAGCAGCTACGGGACCGTTGGGGGAGGCAATGAGCAGTTCTTC
.	TRBD2	TRBJ2-5	TRBV5-1	CASRPRVAGLETQYF	TGCGCCAGCAGGCCGAGGGTAGCGGGTCTAGAGACCCAGTACTTC
.	.	TRBJ1-1	TRBV20-1	CSASRGIEAFF	TGCAGTGCTAGTCGGGGGATTGAAGCTTTCTTT
.	.	TRBJ1-2	TRBV28	CASSLSLNYGYTF	TGTGCCAGCAGTTTATCTTTAAACTATGGCTACACCTTC
.	.	TRBJ1-1	TRBV30	CAWSASRGTEAFF	TGTGCCTGGAGTGCCAGCCGGGGCACTGAAGCTTTCTTT
.	.	TRBJ1-1	TRBV19	CASSITGTSYFPSRGDTEAFF	TGTGCCAGTAGTATCACCGGGACCTCCTACTTCCCCTCCCGGGGGGACACTGAAGCTTTCTTT
.	.	TRBJ1-6	TRBV10-3	CAISGQLLGYNSPLHF	TGTGCCATCAGTGGACAGCTTCTCGGGTATAATTCACCCCTCCACTTT
.	TRBD2	TRBJ2-1	TRBV4-2	CASSQAQTGTTYNEQFF	TGTGCCAGCAGCCAAGCCCAAACCGGGACTACTTACAATGAGCAGTTCTTC
.	TRBD1	TRBJ2-5	TRBV9	CASSVTGGTETQYF	TGTGCCAGCAGCGTAACAGGGGGCACAGAGACCCAGTACTTC
.	.	TRBJ1-5	TRBV2	CASSFRHARSNQPQHF	TGTGCCAGCAGTTTCCGACATGCCCGAAGCAATCAGCCCCAGCATTTT
.	TRBD1	TRBJ1-1	TRBV18	CASSQQGEGTEAFF	TGTGCCAGCTCACAACAGGGGGAGGGCACTGAAGCTTTCTTT
.	.	TRBJ2-3	TRBV9	CASSARGGGTSTDTQYF	TGTGCCAGCAGCGCCCGGGGAGGGGGTACCAGCACAGATACGCAGTATTTT
.	TRBD2	TRBJ2-3	TRBV7-3	CASSTLAGGADTQYF	TGTGCCAGCAGTACCCTAGCGGGGGGCGCAGATACGCAGTATTTT
.	.	TRBJ1-1	TRBV21-1	CASSKELGWTEAFF	TGTGCCAGCAGCAAAGAGCTAGGATGGACTGAAGCTTTCTTT
.	.	TRBJ1-6	TRBV27	CASSLIPTGNNSPLHF	TGTGCCAGCAGTTTAATCCCTACAGGGAATAATTCACCCCTCCACTTT
.	TRBD1	TRBJ1-1	TRBV19	CASSATGGTTEAFF	TGTGCCAGTAGTGCGACAGGGGGCACGACTGAAGCTTTCTTT